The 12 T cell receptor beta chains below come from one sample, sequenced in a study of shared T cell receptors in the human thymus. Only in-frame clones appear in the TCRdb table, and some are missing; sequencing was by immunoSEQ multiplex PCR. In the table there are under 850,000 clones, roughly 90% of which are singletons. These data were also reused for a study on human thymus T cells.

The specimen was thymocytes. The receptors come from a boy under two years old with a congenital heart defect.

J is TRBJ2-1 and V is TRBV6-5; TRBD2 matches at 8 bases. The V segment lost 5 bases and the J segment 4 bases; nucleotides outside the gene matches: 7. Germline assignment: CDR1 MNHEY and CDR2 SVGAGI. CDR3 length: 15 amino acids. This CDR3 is CASSHGGEVYNEQFF. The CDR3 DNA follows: TGTGCCAGCAGTCACGGGGGGGAGGTATACAATGAGCAGTTCTTC.

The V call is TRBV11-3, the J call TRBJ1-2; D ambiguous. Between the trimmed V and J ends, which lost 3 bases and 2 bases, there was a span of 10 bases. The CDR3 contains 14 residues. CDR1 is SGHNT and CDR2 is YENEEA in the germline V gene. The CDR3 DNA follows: TGTGCCAGCAGCTTGGAGGGAACCAACTATGGCTACACCTTC. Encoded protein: CASSLEGTNYGYTF.

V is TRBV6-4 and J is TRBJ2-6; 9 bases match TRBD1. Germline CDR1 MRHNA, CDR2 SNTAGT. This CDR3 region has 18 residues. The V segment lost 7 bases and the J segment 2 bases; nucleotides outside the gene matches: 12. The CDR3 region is CASTPTGTGLPGANVLTF. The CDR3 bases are TGTGCCAGCACCCCTACCGGGACAGGGCTTCCTGGGGCCAACGTCCTGACTTTC.

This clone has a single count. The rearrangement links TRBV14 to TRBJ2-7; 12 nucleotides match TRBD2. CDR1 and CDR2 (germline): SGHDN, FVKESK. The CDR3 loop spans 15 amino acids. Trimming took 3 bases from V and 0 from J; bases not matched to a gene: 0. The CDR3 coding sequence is TGTGCCAGCAGCCAGACTAGCGGGAGCTCCTACGAGCAGTACTTC. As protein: CASSQTSGSSYEQYF.

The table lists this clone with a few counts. CDR3: CASSQEPGQGPYEQYF. CDR3 DNA sequence: TGCGCCAGCAGCCAGGAACCGGGACAGGGTCCCTACGAGCAGTACTTC. The chain is built from TRBV4-3 and TRBJ2-7, with 9 bases matching TRBD1. The germline CDR1 and CDR2 sequences are LGHNA and YSLEER. Trimming took 3 bases from V and 2 from J; bases not matched to a gene: 8. The CDR3 has 16 residues.

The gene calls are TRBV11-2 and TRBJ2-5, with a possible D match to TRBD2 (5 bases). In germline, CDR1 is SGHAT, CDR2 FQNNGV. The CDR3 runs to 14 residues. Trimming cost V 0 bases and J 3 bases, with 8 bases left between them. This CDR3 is CASSLEVGEETQYF. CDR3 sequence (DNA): TGTGCCAGCAGCTTAGAAGTGGGAGAAGAGACCCAGTACTTC.

CDR3: CASSLELAGSETQYF. For the CDR3, the DNA is TGTGCCAGCAGCCTGGAACTAGCGGGATCGGAGACCCAGTACTTC. The chain uses TRBV7-6 and TRBJ2-5; TRBD2 aligns across 10 bases. The length of the CDR3 is 15 residues. Unmatched junction bases numbered 8, after V lost 5 bases and J lost 5 bases. Germline V gene data show CDR1 as SGHVS and CDR2 as FNYEAQ.

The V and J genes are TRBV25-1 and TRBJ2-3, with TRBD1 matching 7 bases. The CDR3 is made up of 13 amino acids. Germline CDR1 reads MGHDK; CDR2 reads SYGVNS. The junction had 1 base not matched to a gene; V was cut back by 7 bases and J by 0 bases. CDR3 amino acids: CASIQGSTDTQYF. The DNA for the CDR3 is TGTGCCAGCATACAGGGGAGCACAGATACGCAGTATTTT.

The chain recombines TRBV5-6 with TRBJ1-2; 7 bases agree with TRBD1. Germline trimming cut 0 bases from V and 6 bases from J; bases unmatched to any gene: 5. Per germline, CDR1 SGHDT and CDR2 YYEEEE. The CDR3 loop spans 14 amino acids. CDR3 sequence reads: CASSLGTGGNGYTF. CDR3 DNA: TGTGCCAGCAGCTTGGGGACAGGAGGCAATGGCTACACCTTC.

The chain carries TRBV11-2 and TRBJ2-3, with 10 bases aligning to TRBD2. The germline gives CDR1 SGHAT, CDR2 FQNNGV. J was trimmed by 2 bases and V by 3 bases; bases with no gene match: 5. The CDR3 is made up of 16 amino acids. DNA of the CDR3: TGTGCCAGCAGCTTTAGAGCGGGAGGGGTCACAGATACGCAGTATTTT. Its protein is CASSFRAGGVTDTQYF.

The CDR3 spells CASGGKWTSGRDTQYF. DNA of the CDR3: TGTGCTAGTGGTGGTAAGTGGACTAGCGGGAGAGATACGCAGTATTTT. The chain joins TRBV12-5 to TRBJ2-3; 13 bases align to TRBD2. The CDR3 contains 16 residues. The J segment lost 5 bases and the V segment lost 5 bases, leaving 7 bases of the junction unmatched. CDR1 LGHNT and CDR2 FRNRAP come from the germline V gene.

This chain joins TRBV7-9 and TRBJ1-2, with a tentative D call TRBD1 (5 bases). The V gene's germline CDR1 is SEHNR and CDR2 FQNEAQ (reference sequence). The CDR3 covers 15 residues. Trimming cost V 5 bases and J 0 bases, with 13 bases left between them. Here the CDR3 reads CASSKQTAANYGYTF. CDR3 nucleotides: TGTGCCAGCAGCAAACAGACAGCCGCTAACTATGGCTACACCTTC. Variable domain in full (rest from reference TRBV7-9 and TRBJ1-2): DTGVSQNPRHKITKRGQNVTFRCDPISEHNRLYWYRQTLGQGPEFLTYFQNEAQLEKSRLLSDRFSAERPKGSFSTLEIQRTEQGDSAMYLCASSKQTAANYGYTFGSGTRLTVV.